This record concerns one TCR beta chain sequence. Its antigen is currently unknown. The sample originates from a study of Ad26.COV2.S vaccination and SARS-CoV-2 variants. Described treatment: around 19 received Ad26.COV2.S at low or high dose, single or two shots; 5 received placebo; per-sample allocation not given. Day 63 following the first vaccine or placebo injection was when the samples were taken. Wuhan-strain SARS-CoV-2 spike was expressed by the Ad26 vector that made up the vaccine. The CDR3 is 16 residues long. Germline values: CDR1 SGHVS, CDR2 FNYEAQ. With 5 bases removed from V and 10 bases from J, the gap between germline ends came to 24 bases. Only in-frame clones appear in the TCRdb table, and some are missing; sequencing was by immunoSEQ multiplex PCR. The data show approximately 250,000 clones, approximately 90% seen once. General study points: Whether participants received vaccine or placebo, their non-spike TCR breadth was similar. Vaccine recipients showed a spike-specific TCR breadth that was higher than in placebo recipients.

V usage is TRBV7-6 and J usage is TRBJ1-5; D is perhaps TRBD1 (5 bases). This clonotype originated in a person aged 18 to 59 who received the Ad26.COV2.S COVID-19 vaccine or a placebo. Material: peripheral blood, obtained in a trial of Ad26.COV2.S vaccine versus placebo. CDR3 amino acids: CASSPTWGIVPQPQHF. In nucleotides, the CDR3 is TGTGCCAGCAGCCCTACCTGGGGGATCGTACCCCAACCCCAGCATTTT.